The T cell receptor (beta chain) under discussion was sequenced for a study of molecular identifiers for immune sequencing clone quantification. Isolation of naive CD8 T cells was achieved by sorting on a CD8+CD4-CCR7+CD45RA+ phenotype. This CDR3 region has 14 residues. Trimming left V 4 bases short and J 5 bases short, with 14 bases between. Germline loops: CDR1 MGHRA, CDR2 YSYEKL. Findings and caveats of the study: Identical barcode-sharing TCR molecules could lead to underestimated sizes for highly expanded clones.

With listed TCR primers and previously described methods, bulk TCR libraries were prepared. MiXCR, run by TCRdb on the PCR reads, gives a single entry per CDR3 protein. Among some 590,000 distinct CDR3 sequences listed, about 25% were seen once. This clonotype was picked up a small number of times. Antigen unknown. The rearrangement uses TRBV4-1 and TRBJ2-5; a possible D gene is TRBD1 (6 bases). This receptor was obtained from a human donor in good health. Some libraries in this study had Jurkat cell RNA spiked in. The specimen was naive CD8+ T cells from blood, with Jurkat cell RNA spiked in. Specified subset: FACS-sorted CD8+CD4-CCR7+CD45RA+ naive T cells. CDR3 sequence: CASSPWVGGETQYF. CDR3 DNA: TGCGCCAGCAGCCCATGGGTAGGGGGTGAGACCCAGTACTTC.